This TCR beta chain was captured by sequencing in a study of spatial heterogeneity in lung cancer. Overall study context: More beta-chain than alpha-chain sequences were consistently detected.

Time point given: sample taken at primary tumor resection. Whole RNA from tumor, nontumor lung or frozen PBMC was sequenced unsorted. The donor population consisted of 72 patients with untreated, early-stage non-small cell lung cancer. The ends were cut back, 2 bases at V and 4 bases at J, with 6 bases in the middle. The germline gives CDR1 KGHSH, CDR2 LQKENI. The CDR3 is 12 amino acids. On each TCR cDNA molecule, a unique molecular identifier was present. TCRdb passed the 5' RACE reads through MiXCR, listing each CDR3 protein once. The sample has about 1,900 distinct CDR3 sequences; 7.8% are singletons. This clonotype was recorded a few times. This beta chain came through as a stray read in a library set up for alpha chains, and its size says little.

This sequence originates from a male donor with early-stage non-small cell lung cancer. Sequencing used normal lung tissue next to the tumor, obtained at surgery. V is TRBV18 and J is TRBJ2-7; D call uncertain. CDR3 coding DNA: TGTGCCAGCTCACCAGTTGGGTACGAGCAGTACTTC. This sequence encodes CASSPVGYEQYF.